The 17 T cell receptor beta chains below come from one sample, sequenced in a study of cytomegalovirus exposure and HLA in healthy donors. The PCR had 60 Vbeta and 13 Jbeta primers. The data were produced by immunoSEQ multiplex PCR, yet TCRdb's version contains in-frame clones alone and is incomplete. Of 95,000 to 150,000 clones in the sample, 15% to 20% were seen once. The specimen was PBMCs. Receptors originate from a female donor in good health and CMV-seropositive.

CDR3 DNA: TGTGCCAGCAGCCAAGGAAACAGCCTCTACGAGCAGTACTTC. Protein product: CASSQGNSLYEQYF. The chain links TRBV4-2 to TRBJ2-7, with unresolved D. The CDR3 has 14 residues. V was cut by 1 base and J by 3 bases, with 10 bases left in between. CDR1 LGHNA and CDR2 YNFKEQ come from the germline V gene.

V usage is TRBV20-1 and J usage is TRBJ2-3; D ambiguous. Trimming took 4 bases from V and 4 from J, leaving 3 bases between them. The CDR3 sequence is 10 residues long. Germline assignment: CDR1 DFQATT and CDR2 SNEGSKA (reference sequence). The CDR3 is CSANSDTQYF. CDR3 nucleotide sequence: TGCAGTGCTAACTCAGATACGCAGTATTTT.

The chain uses TRBV28 and TRBJ1-2; 7 nucleotides match TRBD1. Germline loops: CDR1 MDHEN, CDR2 SYDVKM. With 0 bases clipped from V and 0 bases from J, the junction kept 10 bases outside the gene matches. The CDR3 spans 18 residues. The CDR3 nucleotides read TGTGCCAGCAGTTTATGGCCGGGACAGCGAACCTCTAACTATGGCTACACCTTC. Amino acid sequence: CASSLWPGQRTSNYGYTF.

V and J are TRBV28 and TRBJ2-2; TRBD1 matches 8 bases. This CDR3 comprises 17 residues. CDR1 is MDHEN, CDR2 SYDVKM, per germline. V lost 2 bases to trimming and J lost 3 bases; unmatched junction nucleotides: 8. CDR3 nucleotides: TGTGCCAGCAGTTTACGCCACCGGACAGGGTACACCGGGGAGCTGTTTTTT. It is translated as CASSLRHRTGYTGELFF.

V and J are TRBV11-2 and TRBJ2-7, with D possibly TRBD2 on 6 matching bases. Germline values: CDR1 SGHAT, CDR2 FQNNGV. The ends were cut back, 4 bases at V and 0 bases at J, with 10 bases in the middle. The CDR3 spans 14 residues. CDR3: CASSSFGGSYEQYF. DNA for the CDR3: TGTGCCAGCAGCTCCTTCGGGGGCTCCTACGAGCAGTACTTC. The complete variable domain, with remaining parts taken from reference TRBV11-2 and TRBJ2-7, reads EAGVAQSPRYKIIEKRQSVAFWCNPISGHATLYWYQQILGQGPKLLIQFQNNGVVDDSQLPKDRFSAERLKGVDSTLKIQPAKLEDSAVYLCASSSFGGSYEQYFGPGTRLTVT.

A few counts support this clone. The gene calls are TRBV7-9 and TRBJ2-5; 10 positions match TRBD2. This CDR3 has 16 amino acids. Germline loops: CDR1 SEHNR, CDR2 FQNEAQ (reference sequence). J lost 5 bases, V lost 1 base, and 7 bases had no gene match. The CDR3 loop is CASSLEASGGTETQYF. The CDR3 DNA sequence: TGTGCCAGCAGCTTAGAAGCTAGCGGGGGTACTGAGACCCAGTACTTC.

This rearrangement joins TRBV7-2 to TRBJ1-1; 8 positions agree with TRBD1. Trimming cost V 1 base and J 5 bases; bases outside gene matches: 6. The length of the CDR3 is 15 residues. Germline CDR1 reads SGHTA; CDR2 reads FQGNSA. In nucleotides, the CDR3 is TGTGCCAGCAGCTTAGTAGGACAGGGCGGTACTGAAGCTTTCTTT. Its translation is CASSLVGQGGTEAFF.

This clone was seen only a few times. The rearrangement links TRBV29-1 to TRBJ2-7; D perhaps matches TRBD2 (5 bases). The CDR3 contains 12 residues. Germline V gene sequence: CDR1 SQVTM, CDR2 ANQGSEA. V was shortened by 4 bases and J by 4 bases, with 11 bases between the two germline ends. This chain's CDR3 is CSVVEQRYEQYF. The CDR3 nucleotides are TGCAGCGTTGTGGAACAGCGGTACGAGCAGTACTTC.

This clone was found a few times. The rearrangement joins TRBV18 to TRBJ1-1; 7 bases are a match to TRBD1. V shed 0 bases, J shed 2 bases, and the junction held 9 bases outside the gene matches. CDR3 length equals 17 residues. The germline V gene has CDR1 KGHSH and CDR2 LQKENI. The CDR3 protein is CASSPPGTANVNTEAFF. CDR3 sequence (DNA): TGTGCCAGCTCACCACCGGGGACAGCGAACGTTAACACTGAAGCTTTCTTT.

There are a few counts of this clone. V gene TRBV6-5 combines with J gene TRBJ2-1; the D gene is possibly TRBD2 (7 bases). V shed 0 bases and J shed 7 bases, with 13 bases lying between them. This CDR3 comprises 15 residues. CDR1 and CDR2 (germline): MNHEY, SVGAGI. The DNA for the CDR3 is TGTGCCAGCAGTTACTCGGGCGGGGGCGGGAATGAGCAGTTCTTC. It specifies CASSYSGGGGNEQFF.

V and J are TRBV7-2 and TRBJ1-5, with 7 nucleotides matching TRBD1. The CDR3 is 16 residues long. Germline CDR1 and CDR2: SGHTA and FQGNSA. With 4 bases clipped from V and 5 bases from J, the junction kept 11 bases outside the gene matches. CDR3 DNA: TGTGCCAGCAGCTCAAGGGAGCAGGGGGATTATCAGCCCCAGCATTTT. It specifies CASSSREQGDYQPQHF.

This clone was seen more than once but under ten times. The V and J genes are TRBV6-4 and TRBJ2-1, with 9 bases that match TRBD2. The CDR3 extends over 15 amino acids. V shed 2 bases, J shed 6 bases, and the junction held 5 bases outside the gene matches. From germline, CDR1 is MRHNA and CDR2 SNTAGT. The chain's CDR3 is CASSDGLAGTNEQFF. CDR3 bases: TGTGCCAGCAGTGACGGCCTAGCGGGGACCAATGAGCAGTTCTTC.

This clone was counted a single time. This chain links TRBV2 with TRBJ2-5; D remains ambiguous. The CDR3 totals 15 residues. Germline values: CDR1 SNHLY, CDR2 FYNNEI. Trimming pared 0 bases from V and 5 bases from J, leaving 13 bases between. In DNA form, the CDR3 reads TGTGCCAGCAGTGAAGCGCGCACCTATGATGAGACCCAGTACTTC. Protein: CASSEARTYDETQYF. The whole variable domain, filled in from reference TRBV2 and TRBJ2-5, reads EPEVTQTPSHQVTQMGQEVILRCVPISNHLYFYWYRQILGQKVEFLVSFYNNEISEKSEIFDDQFSVERPDGSNFTLKIRSTKLEDSAMYFCASSEARTYDETQYFGPGTRLLVL.

The chain recombines TRBV4-3 with TRBJ2-7; TRBD1 matches 7 bases. V gave up 1 base and J gave up 2 bases; unmatched junction bases: 2. The CDR3 totals 14 residues. Germline V gives CDR1 LGHNA, CDR2 YSLEER. The CDR3 loop reads CASSQGQGTYEQYF. CDR3 DNA: TGCGCCAGCAGCCAAGGACAGGGAACCTACGAGCAGTACTTC.

This clone was observed a few times. V gene TRBV19 combines with J gene TRBJ1-5, with D hard to call. This CDR3 comprises 17 residues. Trimming took off 0 bases at V and 0 bases at J, with 12 bases between the two ends. Per the germline V gene, CDR1 is LNHDA and CDR2 is SQIVND (reference sequence). In nucleotides, the CDR3 is TGTGCCAGTAGTATAGATCGGGGTCTTTTTAGCAATCAGCCCCAGCATTTT. Amino acid sequence: CASSIDRGLFSNQPQHF. Looking up the rest from reference TRBV19 and TRBJ1-5 gives the full variable domain: DGGITQSPKYLFRKEGQNVTLSCEQNLNHDAMYWYRQDPGQGLRLIYYSQIVNDFQKGDIAEGYSVSREKKESFPLTVTSAQKNPTAFYLCASSIDRGLFSNQPQHFGDGTRLSIL.

This clone was counted only a few times. The chain has TRBV27 and TRBJ2-7; possible D gene TRBD1, 6 bases. The germline V and J ends were trimmed by 2 bases and 2 bases, with 10 bases remaining between them. This CDR3 has 14 amino acids. Germline-derived CDR1 and CDR2 are MNHEY and SMNVEV (reference sequence). The CDR3 here is CASSLRTETYEQYF. The CDR3 DNA reads TGTGCCAGCAGTTTAAGGACAGAGACCTACGAGCAGTACTTC.

This chain links TRBV19 with TRBJ1-2; D unresolved. The CDR3 runs 11 residues. The V end was cut by 6 bases, the J end by 4 bases, with 6 bases between. Germline CDR1 is LNHDA and CDR2 is SQIVND (reference sequence). The CDR3 protein is CASSLSYGYTF. The CDR3 DNA sequence: TGTGCCAGTAGCCTAAGCTATGGCTACACCTTC.